These T cell receptor beta chains were read from a single sample in a study of blood T cell repertoires in COVID-19. Repertoires were generated with immunoSEQ multiplex PCR, while TCRdb's copy carries only in-frame clones and drops some. The sample has 200,000 to 250,000 clones; over 75% are singletons. The sequenced sample consisted of PBMCs or T cells enriched from blood (not recorded which). These receptors were obtained from a woman in her 30s who had been exposed to COVID-19. CDR3s include the opening cysteine and the closing phenylalanine or tryptophan. Each record gives: CDR3 length, J gene, V gene, CDR3 protein.

14,TRBJ2-1,TRBV4-1,CASSLPTGLNEQFF
17,TRBJ2-1,TRBV25-1,CASSDLRGGPHYNEQFF
15,TRBJ1-2,TRBV3-1/TRBV3-2,CASSQDSRVGYGYTF
13,TRBJ1-2,TRBV27,CASSLRRGRGYTF
16,TRBJ1-5,TRBV5-5,CASSLGASYSNQPQHF
14,TRBJ2-3,TRBV5-1,CASSLVLVTDTQYF
14,TRBJ1-5,TRBV27,CASSLQGNNQPQHF
15,TRBJ2-1,TRBV27,CASSRLDSSYNEQFF
12,TRBJ2-2,TRBV5-1,CASSLTVGELFF
14,TRBJ1-1,TRBV30,CAWSADSKNTEAFF
13,TRBJ1-3,TRBV11-2,CASSQYRENTIYF
14,TRBJ1-1,TRBV24-1,CATRKWTVPPEAFF
15,TRBJ2-7,TRBV5-6,CASSLESGQGFEQYF
14,TRBJ1-6,TRBV29-1,CSVGGEGGNSPLHF
14,TRBJ1-5,TRBV5-5,CASSLEGGGQPQHF
17,TRBJ1-4,TRBV7-9,CASSRGRTEATNEKLFF
14,TRBJ1-4,TRBV19,CATRPDRAVEKLFF
18,TRBJ2-2,TRBV18,CASSPFPKTGSNTGELFF
17,TRBJ2-6,TRBV18,CASSPFGGPSGANVLTF
21,TRBJ2-1,TRBV6-2/TRBV6-3,CASSYSIPRLAGDVSYNEQFF
12,TRBJ2-5,TRBV10-2,CASSVGGETQYF
15,TRBJ1-2,TRBV12-5,CASGLAGRTNYGYTF
14,TRBJ1-1,TRBV2,CASSPDRGNTEAFF
14,TRBJ2-3,TRBV9,CASSANSLTDTQYF
13,TRBJ2-7,TRBV19,CASSMSSSYEQYF
16,TRBJ1-1,TRBV3-1/TRBV3-2,CASSQGLAGANTEAFF
14,TRBJ2-3,TRBV5-1,CASSFGSSTDTQYF
12,TRBJ2-1,TRBV7-9,CASRIQDNEQFF
16,TRBJ1-1,TRBV4-1,CASSQTGVWVNTEAFF
15,TRBJ1-2,TRBV2,CASSEADRGASGYTF
13,TRBJ1-1,TRBV5-1,CASSPAGGTEAFF
21,TRBJ2-3,TRBV28,CASSFKTRWGLAGDVADTQYF
14,TRBJ1-2,TRBV9,CASSVDGTGYGYTF
16,TRBJ2-1,TRBV29-1,CSANPIDRADYNEQFF
14,TRBJ2-5,TRBV27,CASSPGHDPRTQYF
13,TRBJ1-5,TRBV12-3/TRBV12-4,CASSFGGNQPQHF
15,TRBJ2-3,TRBV2,CASSVPVSSTDTQYF
16,TRBJ2-5,TRBV7-6,CASSPDVAGGEETQYF
15,TRBJ2-7,TRBV11-1,CASSIRLAGAYEQYF
16,TRBJ2-1,TRBV19,CASSTGPSGSRDEQFF
16,TRBJ2-1,TRBV4-1,CASSQDRGHPYNEQFF
17,TRBJ1-3,TRBV6-4,CASSDQGQGVTGNTIYF
16,TRBJ1-5,TRBV9,CASSPRGRGAKQPQHF
12,TRBJ2-1,TRBV6-5,CASSGLSDEQFF
16,TRBJ2-1,TRBV15,CATSRDRTGLYNEQFF